This T cell receptor beta chain was sequenced for a study of response to subunit inactivated influenza vaccine. Study findings and constraints: Each seasonal influenza vaccination recruits few new T cells, the authors suggested.

Trimming removed 2 bases from V and 5 bases from J; junction bases left unmatched: 6. The CDR3 has 15 residues. Germline loops: CDR1 DFQATT, CDR2 SNEGSKA (reference sequence). As to this clonotype: What it binds is unknown.

TCRdb re-called the RT-PCR reads through MiXCR, storing one row per CDR3 protein. The table includes hundreds of thousands of distinct CDR3 sequences, 25% detected once. J is TRBJ2-5 and V is TRBV20-1, with 12 bases aligning to TRBD2. The sequencing used CD4+ T cells sorted from PBMCs, collected about 5 days after vaccination. The clonotype originates from a man between 45 and 60 years old who received an inactivated influenza vaccine. The CDR3 DNA follows: TGCAGTGCTAGATCAGGACTAGCGGGAATCGAGACCCAGTACTTC. Encoded protein: CSARSGLAGIETQYF.